The 15 T cell receptor beta chains reported below all come from one sample, sequenced in a study of CD8 T cells in ankylosing spondylitis. TCRdb redid the calling of the 5' RACE reads with MiXCR, one entry per CDR3 protein. Found here are approximately 340,000 distinct CDR3 sequences, over 12% of them singletons; the top ten hold about 1%. Material: blood, either unsorted or a sorted T cell fraction (not recorded which). Every receptor here comes from a male donor with ankylosing spondylitis or in good health (not recorded which).

The chain carries TRBV29-1 and TRBJ1-1; D remains ambiguous. This CDR3 comprises 11 residues. The germline CDR1 and CDR2 sequences are SQVTM and ANQGSEA. V lost 7 bases, J lost 5 bases, and 11 bases lay in between. The CDR3 region is CSAVPGTEAFF. CDR3 nucleotide sequence: TGCAGCGCTGTGCCGGGAACTGAAGCTTTCTTT.

The chain is built from TRBV5-1 and TRBJ2-3, with TRBD1 identical over 8 bases. This CDR3 has 14 residues. With 4 bases clipped from V and 4 bases from J, the junction kept 5 bases outside the gene matches. From germline, CDR1 is SGHRS and CDR2 YFSETQ. CDR3 nucleotides: TGCGCCAGCAGCCCGGGACAGGTCGCAGATACGCAGTATTTT. It codes for CASSPGQVADTQYF.

In its sample, this clonotype was seen many times. The chain uses TRBV12-3 or TRBV12-4 and TRBJ2-3; maybe TRBD2 (6 bases). CDR3 length: 15 amino acids. V dropped 6 bases and J dropped 1 base, with 14 bases sitting between them. The CDR3 sequence: CASRIPGEGTDTQYF. CDR3 sequence (DNA): TGTGCCAGCAGGATACCGGGAGAGGGCACAGATACGCAGTATTTT.

The chain carries TRBV20-1 and TRBJ2-2; 10 bases are a match to TRBD2. V lost 5 bases to trimming and J lost 9 bases; unmatched junction nucleotides: 9. This CDR3 spans 14 amino acids. The germline CDR1 and CDR2 sequences are DFQATT and SNEGSKA (reference sequence). Here the CDR3 DNA reads TGCAGTGCTGGGAGCGGGAGGGGAACCTGGGAGCTGTTTTTT. This gives the protein CSAGSGRGTWELFF.

There are a few counts of this clonotype. The V call is TRBV12-3 or TRBV12-4, the J call TRBJ2-2, with D possibly being TRBD2 (5 bases). V lost 2 bases and J lost 6, with 10 bases in between. This CDR3 contains 14 residues. CDR3 in DNA: TGTGCCAGCAGTTTACGGGGAATAGCCGGGGAGCTGTTTTTT. Its translation is CASSLRGIAGELFF.

The chain is built from TRBV5-1 and TRBJ2-2, with 8 bases aligning to TRBD2. Germline V gene sequence: CDR1 SGHRS, CDR2 YFSETQ. The length of the CDR3 is 17 residues. After removal of 6 bases from V and 2 bases from J, the junction contained 12 bases not matched to a gene. The CDR3 here is CASNPRAGGGNTGELFF. Written as DNA, the CDR3 is TGCGCCAGCAATCCCAGGGCGGGAGGAGGCAACACCGGGGAGCTGTTTTTT. The full variable domain, its missing parts supplied by reference TRBV5-1 and TRBJ2-2, is KAGVTQTPRYLIKTRGQQVTLSCSPISGHRSVSWYQQTPGQGLQFLFEYFSETQRNKGNFPGRFSGRQFSNSRSEMNVSTLELGDSALYLCASNPRAGGGNTGELFFGEGSRLTVL.

This clonotype has just a few counts. The chain is built from TRBV20-1 and TRBJ2-7; 16 bases map to TRBD2. The J segment lost 8 bases and the V segment lost 6 bases, leaving 13 bases of the junction unmatched. CDR1 and CDR2 from the germline V gene are DFQATT and SNEGSKA (reference sequence). The CDR3 runs 16 residues. The CDR3 here is CSAGTTGTSGGAQQYF. The CDR3 bases are TGCAGTGCCGGAACGACCGGGACTAGCGGGGGGGCTCAGCAGTACTTC.

This chain joins TRBV3-1 and TRBJ2-1; D gene unclear. The CDR3 has 13 residues. V was trimmed by 1 base and J by 12 bases, leaving 13 bases between them. Germline loops: CDR1 LGHDT, CDR2 YNNKEL (reference sequence). As DNA, the CDR3 is TGTGCCAGCAGCCAAGGGGTATCCGTCGGGCAGTTCTTC. Protein product: CASSQGVSVGQFF.

Turning to this clonotype: One end of the junction does not line up with germline, which may come from a read error. The chain uses TRBV5-1 and TRBJ2-2; possible D gene TRBD2, 5 bases. The CDR3 is 15 residues long. In germline, CDR1 is SGHRS, CDR2 YFSETQ. This chain's CDR3 is CASSRETPKTGELFF. Written as DNA, the CDR3 is TGCGCCAGCAGCCGGGAAACTCCGAAGACCGGGGAGCTGTTTTTT.

This clonotype was detected only a few times. The chain uses TRBV6-2 or TRBV6-3 and TRBJ2-4, with 7 bases fitting TRBD2. The CDR3 loop spans 16 amino acids. V lost 0 bases to trimming and J lost 9 bases; unmatched junction nucleotides: 11. The germline gives CDR1 MNHEY, CDR2 SVGEGT. CDR3 nucleotides: TGTGCCAGCAGTTACTCCCCTCTACCGGCGGGGGTCATTCAGTACTTC. It encodes CASSYSPLPAGVIQYF.

This clonotype has just a few counts. This rearrangement joins TRBV5-1 to TRBJ2-3, with TRBD2 as a possible D gene (7 bases). V lost 2 bases and J lost 1, with 20 bases in between. The germline V gene has CDR1 SGHRS and CDR2 YFSETQ. There are 18 residues in the CDR3. For the CDR3, the DNA is TGCGCCAGCAGCTTCTGGCGCGGGGGCCGGGAGGGCACAGATACGCAGTATTTT. Protein: CASSFWRGGREGTDTQYF.

V usage is TRBV20-1 and J usage is TRBJ2-3, with 8 bases that match TRBD2. Looked up from germline, CDR1 is DFQATT and CDR2 is SNEGSKA (reference sequence). The CDR3 is made up of 13 amino acids. Trimming removed 5 bases from V and 2 bases from J; junction bases left unmatched: 3. Here the CDR3 reads CSAAGLVTDTQYF. The CDR3 region has the DNA TGCAGTGCTGCGGGACTAGTCACAGATACGCAGTATTTT.

This sequence joins TRBV14 and TRBJ2-2; TRBD1 matches at 9 bases. V trimming: 7 bases; J trimming: 7 bases; junction bases outside the gene matches: 7. CDR1 is SGHDN, CDR2 FVKESK, per germline. This CDR3 region has 14 residues. The CDR3 DNA reads TGTGCCAGCACCCCTGGACAGGGGAGCGGGGAGCTGTTTTTT. Its protein is CASTPGQGSGELFF.

The J gene is TRBJ2-7, the V gene TRBV25-1; 13 nucleotides match TRBD2. Germline CDR1 MGHDK, CDR2 SYGVNS. Trimming removed 3 bases from V and 6 bases from J; junction bases left unmatched: 5. There are 15 residues in the CDR3. The CDR3 DNA sequence: TGTGCCAGCAGTGACCCGACTAGCGGGGGGCTCGAGCAGTACTTC. Its protein is CASSDPTSGGLEQYF.

The genes are TRBV20-1 and TRBJ2-3; the match to TRBD1 covers 8 bases. V dropped 5 bases and J dropped 5; count of bases not matched to a gene: 6. The CDR3 has 13 amino acids. CDR1 and CDR2 (germline): DFQATT, SNEGSKA (reference sequence). CDR3 nucleotides: TGCAGTGCTCTCCAGGGGGCGGGAGATACGCAGTATTTT. It encodes CSALQGAGDTQYF.